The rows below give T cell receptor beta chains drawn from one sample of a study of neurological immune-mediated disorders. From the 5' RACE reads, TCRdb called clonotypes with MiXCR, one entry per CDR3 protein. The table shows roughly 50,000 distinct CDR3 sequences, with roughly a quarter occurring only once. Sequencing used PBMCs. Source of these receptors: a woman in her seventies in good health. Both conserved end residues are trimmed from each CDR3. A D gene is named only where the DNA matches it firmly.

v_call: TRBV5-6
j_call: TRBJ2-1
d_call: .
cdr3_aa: ASSLEEYAYNEQF

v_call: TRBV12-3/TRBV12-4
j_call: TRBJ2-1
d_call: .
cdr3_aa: ASSPLWGKSYNEQF

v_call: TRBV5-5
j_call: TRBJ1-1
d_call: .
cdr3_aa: ASNLAPGTEAF

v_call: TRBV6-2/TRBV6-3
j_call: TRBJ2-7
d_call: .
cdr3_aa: ASSYLDEQY

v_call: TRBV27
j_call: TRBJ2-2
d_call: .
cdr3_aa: ASGNVNTGELF

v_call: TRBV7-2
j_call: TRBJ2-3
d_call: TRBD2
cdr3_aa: SSSTVAGGTDTQY

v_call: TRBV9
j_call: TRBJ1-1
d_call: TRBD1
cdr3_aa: ASSVPTGLVTEAF

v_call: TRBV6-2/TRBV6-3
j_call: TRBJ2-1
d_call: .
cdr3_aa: ASSRWGDEQF

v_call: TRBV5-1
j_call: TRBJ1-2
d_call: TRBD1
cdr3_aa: ASSSAPLQGAEGGYT

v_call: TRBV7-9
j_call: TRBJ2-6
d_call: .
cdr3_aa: ASHPWPSVDPGANVLT

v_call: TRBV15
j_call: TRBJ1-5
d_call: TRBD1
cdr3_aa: ATSKDRVPDQPQH

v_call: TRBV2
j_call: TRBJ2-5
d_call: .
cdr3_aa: ASFLGKETQY

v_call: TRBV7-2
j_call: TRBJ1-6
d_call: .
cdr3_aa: ASSPPFPPLH

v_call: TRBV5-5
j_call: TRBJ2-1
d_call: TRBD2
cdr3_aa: ASSFIAGEHNEQF

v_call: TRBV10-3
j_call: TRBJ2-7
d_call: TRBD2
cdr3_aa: AISETTPGTRFYEQY

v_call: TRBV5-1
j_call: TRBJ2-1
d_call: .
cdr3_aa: ASSLQGIGYNEQF

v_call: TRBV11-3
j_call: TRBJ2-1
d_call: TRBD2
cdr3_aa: ASSPLAGGRDNEQF

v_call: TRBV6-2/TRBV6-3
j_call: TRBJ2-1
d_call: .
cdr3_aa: ASSLDTDYNEQF

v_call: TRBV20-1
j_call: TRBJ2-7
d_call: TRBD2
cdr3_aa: SLRTGYGGGKPYEQY

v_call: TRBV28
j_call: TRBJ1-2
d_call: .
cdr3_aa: ASTGPALTYGYT

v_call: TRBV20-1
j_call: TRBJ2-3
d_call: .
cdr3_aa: SAPDSQSSTDTQY

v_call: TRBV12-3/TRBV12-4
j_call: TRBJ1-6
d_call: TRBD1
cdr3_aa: ASSLGGQGRSPLH

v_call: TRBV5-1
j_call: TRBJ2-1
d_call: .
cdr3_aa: ASQQGTRGSAEQF

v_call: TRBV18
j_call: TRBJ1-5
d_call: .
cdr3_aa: ASSPTRPGGQAQPQH

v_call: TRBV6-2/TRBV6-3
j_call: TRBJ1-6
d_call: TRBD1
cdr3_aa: ASTSWDSYNSPLH

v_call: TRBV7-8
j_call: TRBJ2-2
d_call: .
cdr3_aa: ASSLAGLVRPGELF

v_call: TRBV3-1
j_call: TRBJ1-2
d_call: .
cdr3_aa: ASSQEIGTNYGYT

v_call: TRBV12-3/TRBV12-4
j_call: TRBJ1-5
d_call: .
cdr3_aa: ASSPTVYSNQPQH

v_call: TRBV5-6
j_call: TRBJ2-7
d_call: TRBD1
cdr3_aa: ASSWSGQGYEQY

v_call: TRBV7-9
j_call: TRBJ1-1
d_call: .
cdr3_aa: ASSLMGDDEAF

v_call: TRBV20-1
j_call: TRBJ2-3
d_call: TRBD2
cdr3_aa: SARAWGLAGVIDTQY

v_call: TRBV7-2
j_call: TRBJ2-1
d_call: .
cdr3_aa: ASSLEAVSYNEQF

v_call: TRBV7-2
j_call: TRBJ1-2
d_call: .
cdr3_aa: ASSNRWGPGGYT

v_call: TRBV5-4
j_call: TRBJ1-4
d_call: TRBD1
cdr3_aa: ASSATGAADEKLF

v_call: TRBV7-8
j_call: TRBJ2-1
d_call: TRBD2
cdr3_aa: ASSLGGTSGRIEQF

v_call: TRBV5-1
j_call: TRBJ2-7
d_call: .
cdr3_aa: ASSLRGSRYYEQY